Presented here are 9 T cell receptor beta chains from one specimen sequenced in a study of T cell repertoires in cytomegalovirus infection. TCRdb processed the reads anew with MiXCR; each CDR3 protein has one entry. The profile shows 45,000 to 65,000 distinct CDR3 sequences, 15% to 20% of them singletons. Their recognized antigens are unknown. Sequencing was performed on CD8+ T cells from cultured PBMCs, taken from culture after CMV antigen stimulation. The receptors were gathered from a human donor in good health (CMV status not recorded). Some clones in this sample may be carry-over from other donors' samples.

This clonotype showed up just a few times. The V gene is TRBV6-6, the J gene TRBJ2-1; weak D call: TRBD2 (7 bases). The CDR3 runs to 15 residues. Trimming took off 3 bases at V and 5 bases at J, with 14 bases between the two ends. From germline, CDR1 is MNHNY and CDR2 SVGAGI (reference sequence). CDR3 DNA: TGTGCCAGCAGTTATAAACAGGGAGGGGACAATGAGCAGTTCTTC. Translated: CASSYKQGGDNEQFF.

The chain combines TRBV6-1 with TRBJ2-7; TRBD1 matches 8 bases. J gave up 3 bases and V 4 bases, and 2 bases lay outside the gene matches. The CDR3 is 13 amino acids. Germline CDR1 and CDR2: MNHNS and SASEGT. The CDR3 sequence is CASSADRVYEQYF. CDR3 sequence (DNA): TGTGCCAGCAGTGCGGACAGGGTCTACGAGCAGTACTTC.

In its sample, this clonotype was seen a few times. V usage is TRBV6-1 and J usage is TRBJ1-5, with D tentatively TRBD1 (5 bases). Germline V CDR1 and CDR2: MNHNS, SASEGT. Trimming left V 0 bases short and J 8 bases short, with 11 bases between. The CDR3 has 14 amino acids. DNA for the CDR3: TGTGCCAGCAGTGAAGCCGGAGGGGCAGAGCCCCAGCATTTT. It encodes CASSEAGGAEPQHF.

In nucleotides, the CDR3 is TGCGCCAGCAGCCAAGGGGTATCAATGAACACTGAAGCTTTCTTT. Protein product: CASSQGVSMNTEAFF. The chain joins TRBV4-1 to TRBJ1-1; D not certain. CDR1 and CDR2 from the germline V gene are MGHRA and YSYEKL. Trimming took off 1 base at V and 0 bases at J, with 9 bases between the two ends. This CDR3 region has 15 residues.

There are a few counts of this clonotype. The CDR3 DNA reads TGTGCCAGCAGCTTAGGGGACAGAACCTCCTACGAGCAGTACTTC. This sequence encodes CASSLGDRTSYEQYF. J is TRBJ2-7 and V is TRBV7-2; TRBD1 matches 7 bases. The germline gives CDR1 SGHTA, CDR2 FQGNSA. CDR3 length: 15 amino acids. V was clipped by 1 base and J by 0 bases; unmatched bases: 3.

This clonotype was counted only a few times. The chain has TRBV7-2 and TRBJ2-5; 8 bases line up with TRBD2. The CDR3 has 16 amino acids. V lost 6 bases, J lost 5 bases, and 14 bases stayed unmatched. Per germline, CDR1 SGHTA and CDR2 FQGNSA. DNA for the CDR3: TGTGCCAGCAGTCCCTTCGGGGGGGGGCCGCGGGAGACCCAGTACTTC. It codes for CASSPFGGGPRETQYF.

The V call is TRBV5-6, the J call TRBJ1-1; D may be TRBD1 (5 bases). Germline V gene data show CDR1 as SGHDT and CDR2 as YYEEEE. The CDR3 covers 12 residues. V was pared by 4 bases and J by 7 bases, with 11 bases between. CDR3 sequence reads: CASSADRLEAFF. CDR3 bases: TGTGCCAGCAGCGCCGACAGACTTGAAGCTTTCTTT.

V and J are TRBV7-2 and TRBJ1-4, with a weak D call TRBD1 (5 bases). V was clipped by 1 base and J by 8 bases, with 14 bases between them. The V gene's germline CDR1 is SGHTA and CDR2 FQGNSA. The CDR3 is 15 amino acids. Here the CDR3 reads CASSLGASRGEKLFF. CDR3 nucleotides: TGTGCCAGCAGCTTAGGGGCATCGAGGGGCGAAAAACTGTTTTTT.

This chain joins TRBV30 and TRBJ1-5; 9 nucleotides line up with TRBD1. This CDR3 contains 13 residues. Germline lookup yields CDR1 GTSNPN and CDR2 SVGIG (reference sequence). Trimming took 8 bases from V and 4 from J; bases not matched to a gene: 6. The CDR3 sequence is CAGQGNGNQPQHF. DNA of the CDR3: TGTGCCGGACAGGGGAATGGGAATCAGCCCCAGCATTTT.